Below, 24 T cell receptor beta chains from the same sample are listed, as sequenced in a study of T cells in women clearing cervical HPV infection. Method: immunoSEQ multiplex PCR; TCRdb's copy keeps in-frame clones and lacks some. The sample data list around 39,000 clones. Specimen: blood buffy coat. The receptors were gathered from a woman aged 18-70 years with a cervical HPV16 infection that either progressed to CIN3+ or cleared (not recorded which).

Note on this clone: The read ends 3 residues early relative to the CDR3; the germline J gene fills the gap. The genes are TRBV23-1 and TRBJ2-7; D possibly corresponds to TRBD1 (5 bases). TRBV23-1 is an ORF; its function is uncertain. The CDR3 covers 13 residues. Trimming took 7 bases from V and 0 from J, leaving 10 bases between them. CDR3 DNA, as far as it was read: TGCGCCAGCACCCGACAGCCCTCCTACGAG. Encoded protein: CASTRQPSYE. The full-length CDR3 reads as CASTRQPSYEQYF.

This chain's CDR3 is CASSLAEEETQYF. The sequenced part of the CDR3 DNA is TGTGCCAGCAGCCTGGCCGAAGAAGAGACC. This sequence joins TRBV11-2 and TRBJ2-5; D is unclear. Read data end 3 residues before the CDR3 end; the end is taken from the germline J gene. Germline V gene data show CDR1 as SGHAT and CDR2 as FQNNGV. V was cut by 5 bases and J by 3 bases, with 10 bases left in between. CDR3 length: 13 amino acids.

This CDR3 reads CASSPGQPDTQYF. CDR3 DNA, as far as it was read: TGTGCCAGCAGCCCAGGACAGCCGGATACG. V usage is TRBV14 and J usage is TRBJ2-3, with a weak D call TRBD1 (6 bases). With the read ending 3 residues before the CDR3 end, the germline J gene is used to fill in that end. The germline V gene has CDR1 SGHDN and CDR2 FVKESK. The V end lost 4 bases, the J end lost 6 bases, and 11 bases lay between the germline ends. The CDR3 is 13 amino acids.

A note on this clone: The CDR3 end falls 3 residues outside the read, so it is completed with the germline J gene. The chain uses TRBV15 and TRBJ1-2; D gene ambiguous. This CDR3 spans 16 amino acids. CDR1 and CDR2 (germline): LNHNV, YYDKDF (reference sequence). The germline V and J ends were trimmed by 0 bases and 7 bases, with 18 bases remaining between them. CDR3 bases read: TGTGCCACCAGCAGAGATTTGAGAGGGCGGGAGGTTGGC. Its protein product is CATSRDLRGREVG. The CDR3 reads in full as CATSRDLRGREVGYTF.

Concerning this clone: The CDR3 end lies 3 residues beyond the end of the read and is filled in from the germline J gene. The chain is built from TRBV15 and TRBJ1-4; the D is unclear. This CDR3 spans 16 amino acids. CDR1 and CDR2 from the germline V gene are LNHNV and YYDKDF (reference sequence). Deletions cut 0 bases from V and 5 bases from J, with 13 bases between. Here the CDR3 reads CATSRELPSINEKLFF. The sequenced part of the CDR3 DNA is TGTGCCACCAGCAGAGAGTTACCCAGTATAAATGAAAAA. Combining the CDR3 with reference TRBV15 and TRBJ1-4 gives the whole variable domain DAMVIQNPRYQVTQFGKPVTLSCSQTLNHNVMYWYQQKSSQAPKLLFHYYDKDFNNEADTPDNFQSRRPNTSFCFLDIRSPGLGDTAMYLCATSRELPSINEKLFFGSGTQLSVL.

With respect to this clone: The read ends 3 residues shy of where the CDR3 ends; the end is completed using the germline J gene. The chain couples TRBV11-2 to TRBJ2-7, with D possibly TRBD1 on 6 matching bases. Germline V CDR1 and CDR2: SGHAT, FQNNGV. V gave up 4 bases and J gave up 3 bases, with 13 bases separating them. The CDR3 has 14 amino acids. CDR3 amino acids: CASSWTDRIYEQYF. Incomplete CDR3 DNA: TGTGCCAGCAGCTGGACCGACAGGATCTACGAG.

Here the CDR3 reads CASSGQMRDGETQYF. The covered CDR3 bases are TGTGCCAGTAGTGGACAGATGCGGGATGGGGAGACC. The rearrangement uses TRBV19 and TRBJ2-5; D could derive from TRBD1 or TRBD2 (6 bases each). The observed sequence ends 3 residues before the CDR3 terminus, with the missing tail filled in from the germline J gene. The CDR3 is 15 residues long. Germline CDR1 reads LNHDA; CDR2 reads SQIVND (reference sequence). V dropped 5 bases and J dropped 5 bases, with 18 bases sitting between them. The variable domain in full, with the rest retrieved from reference TRBV19 and TRBJ2-5, is DGGITQSPKYLFRKEGQNVTLSCEQNLNHDAMYWYRQDPGQGLRLIYYSQIVNDFQKGDIAEGYSVSREKKESFPLTVTSAQKNPTAFYLCASSGQMRDGETQYFGPGTRLLVL.

Note on this clone: Read data end 3 residues before the CDR3 end; the end is taken from the germline J gene. The genes are TRBV18 and TRBJ2-7; 8 nucleotides align to TRBD1. V was pared by 2 bases and J by 2 bases, with 5 bases of the junction left unmatched. Germline V lookup: CDR1 KGHSH, CDR2 LQKENI. The CDR3 consists of 15 residues. CDR3 amino acids: CASSPGQGTTYEQYF. Incomplete CDR3 DNA: TGTGCCAGCTCACCAGGACAGGGCACAACCTACGAG.

Concerning this clone: The CDR3 extends 3 residues past the end of the read, so its final part is completed from the germline J gene. The chain carries TRBV6-2 or TRBV6-3 and TRBJ2-1, with 8 bases fitting TRBD1. V gave up 4 bases and J gave up 9 bases; unmatched junction bases: 5. The CDR3 has 13 residues. Germline V gene lookup returns CDR1 MNHEY and CDR2 SVGEGT. The part of the CDR3 DNA that was read is TGTGCCAGCAGTTTGGACAGGGCGGGTGAG. Amino acid sequence: CASSLDRAGE. The full CDR3 protein reads CASSLDRAGEQFF.

Details on this clone: The DNA ends 3 residues before the CDR3 does, and the rest of the CDR3 is filled in from the germline J gene. The chain links TRBV13 to TRBJ1-4, with 12 positions matching TRBD1. Germline values: CDR1 PRHDT, CDR2 FYEKMQ (reference sequence). The V gene end was trimmed by 1 base and the J gene end by 8 bases; junction bases not matched to a gene: 5. The CDR3 is 16 residues long. The covered CDR3 bases are TGTGCCAGCAGCTTAGATTACGGGACAGGGGGCGAAAAA. Translated, it gives CASSLDYGTGGEK. The whole CDR3 reads CASSLDYGTGGEKLFF.

Comment on this clone: Read data end 3 residues before the CDR3 end; the end is taken from the germline J gene. The chain couples TRBV12-3 or TRBV12-4 to TRBJ2-7; 11 nucleotides match TRBD2. This CDR3 is 16 amino acids long. Trimming at V came to 5 bases and at J to 6 bases, leaving 12 bases not matched to a gene. The covered CDR3 bases are TGTGCCAGCAGTACCCCACTAGCGGGAGTGCATTCCGAG. The encoded protein is CASSTPLAGVHSE. The whole CDR3 reads CASSTPLAGVHSEQYF.

Comments on this clone: One end of the junction fails to match germline, which may point to a read error. The sequence runs out 3 residues before the end of the CDR3; the remainder is reconstructed from the germline J gene. The chain employs TRBV16 and TRBJ1-5; TRBD1 agrees at 9 bases. Germline values: CDR1 KGHSY, CDR2 FQNENV. CDR3 size: 16 residues. The sequenced part of the CDR3 DNA is TGTACCAGCAGCCACCTGGACAGGGGAATCGATCAGCCC. It specifies CTSSHLDRGIDQP. The full CDR3 reads CTSSHLDRGIDQPQHF.

Turning to this clone: Sequencing ends 3 residues short of the CDR3 end; the germline J gene provides the rest. This chain connects TRBV7-2 to TRBJ1-2, with D possibly matching TRBD1 (5 bases). Trimming shortened V by 1 base and J by 2 bases, and 5 bases separated the two germline ends. This CDR3 contains 13 residues. Germline V lookup: CDR1 SGHTA, CDR2 FQGNSA. This chain's CDR3 is CASSLGQNYGYTF. The CDR3 DNA, read in part, is TGTGCCAGCAGCTTAGGACAGAACTATGGC.

In the case of this clone: The read gets to within 3 residues of the CDR3 end, and the germline J gene fills in the rest. This chain uses TRBV10-3 with TRBJ1-2, with a possible D match to TRBD1 (6 bases). In germline, CDR1 is ENHRY, CDR2 SYGVKD. This CDR3 is 15 amino acids long. Between the trimmed V and J ends, which lost 6 bases and 4 bases, there was a span of 18 bases. The CDR3 spells CAISYTGSHSYGYTF. The DNA read from the CDR3 is TGTGCCATCAGCTACACAGGGTCCCACTCCTATGGC.

The CDR3 is CASSPSGAYQETQYF. The DNA read from the CDR3 is TGTGCCAGCAGCCCGTCAGGTGCTTACCAAGAGACC. The rearrangement joins TRBV7-9 to TRBJ2-5, with unresolved D. The observed sequence ends 3 residues before the CDR3 terminus, with the missing tail filled in from the germline J gene. V lost 5 bases to trimming and J lost 0 bases, with 13 bases between them. The CDR3 loop spans 15 amino acids. Germline loops: CDR1 SEHNR, CDR2 FQNEAQ (reference sequence).

Points on this clone: The read terminates 3 residues before the CDR3 end, so the remaining end is supplied by the germline J gene. The V gene is TRBV7-3, the J gene TRBJ1-1; perhaps TRBD1 as D (5 bases). This CDR3 region has 13 residues. CDR1 and CDR2 from the germline V gene are SGHTA and FQGTGA. V lost 2 bases and J lost 5, with 9 bases in between. The part of the CDR3 DNA that was read is TGTGCCAGCAGCTTATGGGGCTGGACTGAA. This encodes CASSLWGWTE. The entire CDR3 sequence reads CASSLWGWTEAFF.

With regard to this clone: With the read ending 3 residues before the CDR3 end, the germline J gene is used to fill in that end. The V call is TRBV4-1, the J call TRBJ1-6; tentative D call: TRBD1 (6 bases). The CDR3 runs to 15 residues. The V and J ends lost 1 base and 7 bases respectively, with 11 bases between them. Per the germline V gene, CDR1 is MGHRA and CDR2 is YSYEKL. CDR3 DNA (partial): TGCGCCAGCAGCCAAGCGCAGGGGATAAATTCACCC. Protein sequence: CASSQAQGINSP. The whole CDR3 sequence is CASSQAQGINSPLHF.

Worth noting for this clone: Read coverage stops 3 residues before the CDR3 terminus; the germline J gene supplies the remainder. The rearrangement uses TRBV19 and TRBJ1-2; weak D call: TRBD1 (6 bases). This CDR3 has 15 residues. Germline lookup yields CDR1 LNHDA and CDR2 SQIVND (reference sequence). Trimming took 8 bases from V and 2 from J, leaving 18 bases between them. The CDR3 bases that were read are TGTGCCAGTCTCCCAATCCGGACAGCGAACTATGGC. This encodes CASLPIRTANYG. The whole CDR3 is CASLPIRTANYGYTF.

A remark on this clone: The DNA ends 3 residues before the CDR3 does, and the rest of the CDR3 is filled in from the germline J gene. The chain links TRBV12-3 or TRBV12-4 to TRBJ1-2; D is possibly TRBD1 (5 bases). V lost 4 bases and J lost 2, with 14 bases in between. The CDR3 has 15 residues. The CDR3: CASSSTGGGNYGYTF. The sequenced CDR3 bases are TGTGCCAGCAGTTCCACCGGGGGAGGGAACTATGGC.

Turning to this clone: The sequence runs out 3 residues before the end of the CDR3; the remainder is reconstructed from the germline J gene. This rearrangement joins TRBV5-6 to TRBJ2-1; TRBD2 is a possible D gene (6 bases). Germline V gene data show CDR1 as SGHDT and CDR2 as YYEEEE. V lost 2 bases and J lost 9, with 15 bases in between. This CDR3 has 14 amino acids. The CDR3 sequence is CASSFELLGGEQFF. The covered CDR3 bases are TGTGCCAGCAGCTTCGAGCTGCTGGGGGGTGAG.

Note on this clone: The CDR3 end is not reached by the read, which stops 3 residues before it; the germline J gene fills it in. This chain joins TRBV30 and TRBJ1-2; tentative D call: TRBD1 (5 bases). The CDR3 is made up of 12 amino acids. Germline V lookup: CDR1 GTSNPN, CDR2 SVGIG (reference sequence). Trimming took off 3 bases at V and 5 bases at J, with 10 bases between the two ends. CDR3: CAWSQGRYGYTF. The CDR3 DNA, read in part, is TGTGCCTGGAGCCAGGGTAGGTATGGC.

On this clone: With the read ending 3 residues before the CDR3 end, the germline J gene is used to fill in that end. The chain uses TRBV20-1 and TRBJ2-5; 10 bases agree with TRBD1. Germline CDR1 reads DFQATT; CDR2 reads SNEGSKA (reference sequence). This CDR3 is built from 16 residues. V lost 1 base and J lost 2; bases outside the gene matches: 7. Incomplete CDR3 DNA: TGCAGTGCTAGAGTGGGTTCGGGACAGGGGCAAGAGACC. It yields the protein CSARVGSGQGQET. The whole CDR3 region reads CSARVGSGQGQETQYF.

On this clone itself: The read terminates 3 residues ahead of where the CDR3 ends, so the germline J gene completes it. The chain carries TRBV20-1 and TRBJ2-1; 8 bases map to TRBD2. Germline CDR1 is DFQATT and CDR2 is SNEGSKA (reference sequence). The CDR3 is 18 residues long. The V gene end was trimmed by 1 base and the J gene end by 5 bases; junction bases not matched to a gene: 16. CDR3 DNA (partial): TGCAGTGCTAGAGCCGGACGAACGACTAGCGTAAAAAACAATGAG. Its protein is CSARAGRTTSVKNNE. In full, the CDR3 is CSARAGRTTSVKNNEQFF.

On this clone itself: The sequenced fragment ends 3 residues before the CDR3 boundary, so the rest is inferred from the germline J gene. This chain links TRBV5-6 with TRBJ2-3; D not resolved. V lost 2 bases, J lost 4 bases, and 8 bases lay in between. The length of the CDR3 is 13 residues. Germline loops: CDR1 SGHDT, CDR2 YYEEEE. The CDR3 loop reads CASSFPRADTQYF. CDR3 DNA, as far as it was read: TGTGCCAGCAGCTTCCCCCGGGCAGATACG.